The present TCR beta chain was sequenced within a study of OX40 agonist ivuxolimab in advanced cancers. Measured with immunoSEQ multiplex PCR; TCRdb has only the in-frame clones, and not every one. The sample includes about 76,000 clones, around nine tenths of them seen just once. The TCR originated in an adult with an advanced solid tumor such as melanoma, head and neck, liver or kidney cancer. Sequenced material: CD4+ or CD8+ T cells sorted from blood, taken in a trial of the OX40 agonist ivuxolimab.

The CDR3 spells CASSLTPPNEQFF. The CDR3 DNA sequence: TGTGCCAGCAGCTTAACCCCCCCCAATGAGCAGTTCTTC. V gene TRBV7-9 combines with J gene TRBJ2-1; D unresolved. CDR1 is SEHNR, CDR2 FQNEAQ, per germline (reference sequence). The CDR3 extends over 13 amino acids. The V end was cut by 2 bases, the J end by 6 bases, with 8 bases between.